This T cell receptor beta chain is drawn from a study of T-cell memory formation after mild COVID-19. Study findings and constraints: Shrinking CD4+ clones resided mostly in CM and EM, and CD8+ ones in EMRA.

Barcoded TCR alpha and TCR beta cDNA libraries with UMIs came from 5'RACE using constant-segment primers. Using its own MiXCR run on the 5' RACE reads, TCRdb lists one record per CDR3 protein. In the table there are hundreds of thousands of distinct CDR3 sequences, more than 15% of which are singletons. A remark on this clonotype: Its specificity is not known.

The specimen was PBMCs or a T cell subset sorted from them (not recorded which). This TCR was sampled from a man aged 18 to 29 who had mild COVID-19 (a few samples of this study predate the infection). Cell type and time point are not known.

This chain's CDR3 is CASGDRVNTGELFF. The CDR3 bases are TGTGCCAGCGGAGACAGGGTGAACACCGGGGAGCTGTTTTTT. The chain uses TRBV7-6 and TRBJ2-2; 7 nucleotides match TRBD1. V shed 8 bases and J 1 base; nucleotides not matched to a gene: 4. The CDR3 totals 14 residues. The germline CDR1 and CDR2 sequences are SGHVS and FNYEAQ.